This is a list of T cell receptor beta chains from one sample in a study of blood T cell repertoires in COVID-19. Here immunoSEQ multiplex PCR was the method, and the copy in TCRdb shows in-frame clones only, minus some. The data show almost 70,000 clones, roughly 73% seen once. Sequenced: peripheral blood. The receptors were gathered from a human donor in a cohort sampled during active COVID-19. CDR3s include the opening cysteine and the closing phenylalanine or tryptophan. Each record gives: CDR3 DNA, CDR3 protein, V gene, J gene, D gene, clone size. The D gene is left open where the match is weak. Expanded clones get a size class; other rows say once, few or many, or leave the size out.

CDR3 DNA: TGTGCCAGTAGTATACCCCGGACTAGTTCTGAGGAGGATACGCAGTATTTT
CDR3 protein: CASSIPRTSSEEDTQYF
V gene: TRBV19
J gene: TRBJ2-3
D gene: TRBD2
clone size: few

CDR3 DNA: TGTGCCATCAGTGAAGACAGGGAGAACACTGAAGCTTTCTTT
CDR3 protein: CAISEDRENTEAFF
V gene: TRBV10-3
J gene: TRBJ1-1
D gene: TRBD1
clone size: -

CDR3 DNA: TGTGCCAGCAGTTACCTTACTAGCGGGAGTCCTGGGGAGCTGTTTTTT
CDR3 protein: CASSYLTSGSPGELFF
V gene: TRBV6-5
J gene: TRBJ2-2
D gene: TRBD2
clone size: few

CDR3 DNA: TGCGCCAGCAGCCAAGCCCCCCCGACAGGGGGAAATTCACCCCTCCACTTT
CDR3 protein: CASSQAPPTGGNSPLHF
V gene: TRBV4-1
J gene: TRBJ1-6
D gene: TRBD1
clone size: -

CDR3 DNA: TGTGCCAGTAGCATGGACAGCGACACTGAAGCTTTCTTT
CDR3 protein: CASSMDSDTEAFF
V gene: TRBV19
J gene: TRBJ1-1
D gene: -
clone size: -

CDR3 DNA: TGTGCCAGCAGCCAAGACTGGCCCCCAGGGAGGAATCAGTACTTC
CDR3 protein: CASSQDWPPGRNQYF
V gene: TRBV3-1/TRBV3-2
J gene: TRBJ2-4
D gene: -
clone size: -

CDR3 DNA: TGTGCCAGCAAAGGGGCCGCCTACGAGCAGTACTTC
CDR3 protein: CASKGAAYEQYF
V gene: TRBV6-6
J gene: TRBJ2-7
D gene: -
clone size: -

CDR3 DNA: TGTGCCAGCACATGGCTCACCGGGGAGCTGTTTTTT
CDR3 protein: CASTWLTGELFF
V gene: TRBV11-2
J gene: TRBJ2-2
D gene: -
clone size: once

CDR3 DNA: TGTGCCACCAGTGCTGTCACCGGGGAGCTGTTTTTT
CDR3 protein: CATSAVTGELFF
V gene: TRBV24-1
J gene: TRBJ2-2
D gene: -
clone size: -

CDR3 DNA: TGTGCCAGCAGTGCCCCGACTAGCGGACAAGAGACCCAGTACTTC
CDR3 protein: CASSAPTSGQETQYF
V gene: TRBV28
J gene: TRBJ2-5
D gene: TRBD2
clone size: -

CDR3 DNA: TGCGCCAGCAGTTCCGACAGGGCGGCTTGGGAAAAACTGTTTTTT
CDR3 protein: CASSSDRAAWEKLFF
V gene: TRBV10-2
J gene: TRBJ1-4
D gene: TRBD1
clone size: -

CDR3 DNA: TGTGCCACGGGGACAGGGGACTCACCCCTCCACTTT
CDR3 protein: CATGTGDSPLHF
V gene: TRBV28
J gene: TRBJ1-6
D gene: TRBD1
clone size: -